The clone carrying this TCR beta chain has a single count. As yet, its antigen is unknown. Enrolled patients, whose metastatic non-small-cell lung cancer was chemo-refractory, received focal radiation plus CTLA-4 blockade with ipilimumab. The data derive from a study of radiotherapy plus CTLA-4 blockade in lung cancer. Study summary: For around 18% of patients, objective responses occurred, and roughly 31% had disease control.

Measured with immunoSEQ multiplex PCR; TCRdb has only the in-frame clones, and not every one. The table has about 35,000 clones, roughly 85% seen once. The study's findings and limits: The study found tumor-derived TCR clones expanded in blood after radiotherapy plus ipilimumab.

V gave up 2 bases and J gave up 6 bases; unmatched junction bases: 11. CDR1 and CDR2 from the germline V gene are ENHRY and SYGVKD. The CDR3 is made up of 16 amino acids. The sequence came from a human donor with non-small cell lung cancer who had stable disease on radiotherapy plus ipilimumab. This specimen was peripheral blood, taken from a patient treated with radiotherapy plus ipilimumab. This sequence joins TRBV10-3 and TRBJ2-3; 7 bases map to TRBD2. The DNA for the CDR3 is TGTGCCATCAGTGAGGGGAGGCGGGAGAGACGGGATACGCAGTATTTT. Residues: CAISEGRRERRDTQYF.